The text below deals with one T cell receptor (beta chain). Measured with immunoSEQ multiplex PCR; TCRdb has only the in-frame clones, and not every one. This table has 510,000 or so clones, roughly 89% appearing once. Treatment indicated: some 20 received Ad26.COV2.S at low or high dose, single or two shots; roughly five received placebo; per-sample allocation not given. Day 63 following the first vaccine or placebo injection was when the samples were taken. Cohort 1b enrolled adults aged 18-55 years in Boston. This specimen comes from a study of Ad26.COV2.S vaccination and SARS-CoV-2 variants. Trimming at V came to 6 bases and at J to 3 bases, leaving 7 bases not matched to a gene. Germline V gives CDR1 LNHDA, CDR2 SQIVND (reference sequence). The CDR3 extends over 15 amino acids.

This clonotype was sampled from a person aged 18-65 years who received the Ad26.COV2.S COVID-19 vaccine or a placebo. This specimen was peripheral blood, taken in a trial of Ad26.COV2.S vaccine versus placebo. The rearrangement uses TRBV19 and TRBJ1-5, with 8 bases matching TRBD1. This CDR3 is CASRTRTGNNQPQHF. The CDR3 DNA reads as TGTGCCAGTAGAACAAGGACAGGGAACAATCAGCCCCAGCATTTT.